These 13 T cell receptor beta chains were all obtained from the same sample, sequenced in a study of naive and memory T cell subsets. Both TRBC1 and TRBC2 were covered by a beta constant-region primer of two equimolar oligonucleotides. Ligated cDNA was amplified by four rounds of PCR with nested alpha and beta constant-region primers and SP2. From the UMI-ligation and nested PCR reads, TCRdb called clonotypes with MiXCR, one entry per CDR3 protein. The sample consists of roughly 10,000 distinct CDR3 sequences, around 5.4% of them appearing once. The sample consisted of CD4+ TEMRA cells from blood. Subset of the sample: effector memory re-expressing CD45RA, CD45RA+ CD27-. These receptors were obtained from a human donor in good health.

This clonotype was detected ten times or more. This chain links TRBV5-1 with TRBJ2-3; unclear D gene. Trimming stripped 0 bases from V and 3 bases from J, with 11 bases between. Germline loops: CDR1 SGHRS, CDR2 YFSETQ. This CDR3 has 15 residues. CDR3 bases: TGCGCCAGCAGCTTGGAGAGGAGCAGTACAGATACGCAGTATTTT. This gives the protein CASSLERSSTDTQYF.

This clonotype has only a few counts. The chain joins TRBV18 to TRBJ1-5; no clear D. This CDR3 comprises 14 residues. From germline, CDR1 is KGHSH and CDR2 LQKENI. Trimming removed 3 bases from V and 5 bases from J, with 11 bases in between. The DNA of the CDR3 is TGTGCCAGCTCACCTCTAGGGCCGGATCAGCCCCAGCATTTT. Translation: CASSPLGPDQPQHF.

This clonotype is large within its sample. The rearrangement links TRBV3-1 to TRBJ2-6; no firm D call. The CDR3 spans 17 residues. Germline CDR1 LGHDT, CDR2 YNNKEL (reference sequence). Trimming took 2 bases from V and 0 from J, leaving 11 bases between them. This CDR3 reads CASSQPGGRSGANVLTF. The DNA of the CDR3 is TGTGCCAGCAGCCAACCCGGCGGCCGCTCTGGGGCCAACGTCCTGACTTTC.

This clonotype came up many times. The chain employs TRBV24-1 and TRBJ2-3; no definite D call. Looked up from germline, CDR1 is KGHDR and CDR2 is SFDVKD. Trimming took 5 bases from V and 3 from J, leaving 8 bases between them. The CDR3 totals 13 residues. In nucleotides, the CDR3 is TGTGCCACCAGTGGATCCGGGACAGATACGCAGTATTTT. Its translation is CATSGSGTDTQYF.

At least ten counts were recorded for this clonotype. This sequence joins TRBV29-1 and TRBJ1-1, with D unresolved. The CDR3 extends over 13 amino acids. Germline assignment: CDR1 SQVTM and CDR2 ANQGSEA. Trimming removed 4 bases at V and 5 bases at J, with 14 bases between. CDR3 loop: CSVAVGGGTEAFF. CDR3 coding DNA: TGCAGCGTTGCCGTGGGAGGAGGGACTGAAGCTTTCTTT.

This clonotype was seen many times. The chain employs TRBV28 and TRBJ2-2; 11 bases align to TRBD2. The CDR3 length is 14 residues. Trimming cost V 7 bases and J 6 bases; bases outside gene matches: 4. CDR1 is MDHEN, CDR2 SYDVKM, per germline. As DNA, the CDR3 is TGTGCCAGCACCCAACTAGCGGGGGCCGGGGAGCTGTTTTTT. Its translation is CASTQLAGAGELFF.

This clonotype was detected ten times or more. This sequence joins TRBV7-2 and TRBJ2-6; D call uncertain. The CDR3 consists of 14 residues. The V and J ends lost 1 base and 4 bases respectively, with 5 bases between them. Germline lookup yields CDR1 SGHTA and CDR2 FQGNSA. CDR3 sequence (DNA): TGTGCCAGCAGCTTAGACTTCGGGGCCAACGTCCTGACTTTC. Translation: CASSLDFGANVLTF.

This clonotype was seen at least ten times. The chain uses TRBV15 and TRBJ2-1, with TRBD2 matching 13 bases. Germline lookup yields CDR1 LNHNV and CDR2 YYDKDF (reference sequence). CDR3 length: 17 residues. The V segment lost 0 bases and the J segment 9 bases; nucleotides outside the gene matches: 8. CDR3 loop: CATSRDILAGGPGEQFF. CDR3 in DNA: TGTGCCACCAGCAGAGATATACTAGCGGGAGGGCCTGGTGAGCAGTTCTTC.

By share, this clonotype counts as medium-sized. V and J are TRBV7-3 and TRBJ1-1; no clear D gene. CDR3 length: 13 residues. Between the trimmed V and J ends, which lost 5 bases and 7 bases, there was a span of 14 bases. Germline CDR1 and CDR2: SGHTA and FQGTGA. CDR3 amino acids: CASSRYKPSEAFF. The CDR3 DNA reads as TGTGCCAGCAGCCGATACAAACCGAGTGAAGCTTTCTTT. The entire variable domain, with the rest obtained from reference TRBV7-3 and TRBJ1-1, is as follows: GAGVSQTPSNKVTEKGKYVELRCDPISGHTALYWYRQSLGQGPEFLIYFQGTGAADDSGLPNDRFFAVRPEGSVSTLKIQRTERGDSAVYLCASSRYKPSEAFFGQGTRLTVV.

A word on this clonotype: A much larger clone differs by one base, so this may be a read error. V gene TRBV20-1 combines with J gene TRBJ2-7; perhaps TRBD2 as D (6 bases). Germline CDR1 DFQATT, CDR2 SNEGSKA (reference sequence). The CDR3 is made up of 14 amino acids. CDR3 in amino acids: CSARGAGRRYVQYF. DNA for the CDR3: TGCAGTGCAAGGGGAGCGGGTAGAAGGTACGTGCAGTACTTC.

This clonotype was counted ten times or more. This chain uses TRBV29-1 with TRBJ2-7; possibly TRBD1 for D (5 bases). The CDR3 totals 13 residues. Trimming removed 7 bases at V and 4 bases at J, with 17 bases between. Germline CDR1 and CDR2: SQVTM and ANQGSEA. Written as DNA, the CDR3 is TGCAGCGCATCCAGGGAAGCTGGATACGAGCAGTACTTC. Its translation is CSASREAGYEQYF.

V gene TRBV7-2 combines with J gene TRBJ2-1, with no clear D. Trimming cost V 2 bases and J 8 bases, with 4 bases left between them. The germline V gene encodes CDR1 SGHTA and CDR2 FQGNSA. This CDR3 is 11 amino acids long. As DNA, the CDR3 is TGTGCCAGCAGCTTACCGGATGAGCAGTTCTTC. This translates into CASSLPDEQFF.

The chain combines TRBV6-6 with TRBJ1-2, with unresolved D. Per germline, CDR1 MNHNY and CDR2 SVGAGI (reference sequence). This CDR3 is built from 13 residues. The germline V and J ends were trimmed by 6 bases and 2 bases, with 10 bases remaining between them. The CDR3 is CASSRTGNYGYTF. The DNA for the CDR3 is TGTGCCAGCAGCCGCACGGGGAACTATGGCTACACCTTC.